These 15 T cell receptor beta chains came from one sample sequenced in a study of identical twins. TCRdb independently ran MiXCR on the 5' RACE reads; one entry per CDR3 protein. The data show approximately 470,000 distinct CDR3 sequences, with 12% to 15% seen just once and roughly 0.5% held by the top ten. These data also formed part of another study, on yellow fever vaccine responses in identical twins.

Specimen: CD4+ T cells sorted from blood. Receptors were obtained from a woman younger than 30 in good health.

Only a few counts were recorded for this clonotype. J is TRBJ2-7 and V is TRBV7-3; D perhaps matches TRBD1 (6 bases). CDR3 length: 13 residues. Trimming shortened V by 2 bases and J by 4 bases, and 9 bases separated the two germline ends. Germline V gives CDR1 SGHTA, CDR2 FQGTGA. The CDR3 spells CASSLVRGYEQYF. The CDR3 region has the DNA TGTGCCAGCAGCTTAGTCAGGGGTTACGAGCAGTACTTC.

This clonotype was detected a few times. V and J are TRBV7-2 and TRBJ2-4; D may be TRBD1 (5 bases). Germline V CDR1 and CDR2: SGHTA, FQGNSA. CDR3 size: 15 residues. V was cut by 2 bases and J by 4 bases, with 12 bases left in between. CDR3 residues: CASSLRGQTKNIQYF. Here the CDR3 DNA reads TGTGCCAGCAGCTTAAGGGGTCAGACTAAAAACATTCAGTACTTC. The entire variable domain, with the rest obtained from reference TRBV7-2 and TRBJ2-4, is as follows: GAGVSQSPSNKVTEKGKDVELRCDPISGHTALYWYRQSLGQGLEFLIYFQGNSAPDKSGLPSDRFSAERTGGSVSTLTIQRTQQEDSAVYLCASSLRGQTKNIQYFGAGTRLSVL.

The chain employs TRBV4-3 and TRBJ2-1; TRBD1 matches at 9 bases. This CDR3 contains 20 residues. The V segment lost 1 base and the J segment 0 bases; nucleotides outside the gene matches: 13. CDR1 is LGHNA and CDR2 is YSLEER in the germline V gene. CDR3 protein: CASSQVWDRAFISSYNEQFF. The CDR3 nucleotides are TGCGCCAGCAGCCAAGTTTGGGACAGGGCCTTCATCAGCTCCTACAATGAGCAGTTCTTC.

This clonotype was seen only a few times. V usage is TRBV2 and J usage is TRBJ2-2; 8 nucleotides line up with TRBD1. This CDR3 has 16 amino acids. CDR1 and CDR2 (germline): SNHLY, FYNNEI. The V gene end was trimmed by 11 bases and the J gene end by 3 bases; junction bases not matched to a gene: 14. The CDR3 loop is CAQSTWTGWYTGELFF. The CDR3 nucleotides are TGTGCCCAAAGCACCTGGACAGGGTGGTACACCGGGGAGCTGTTTTTT. The variable domain in full, completed from reference TRBV2 and TRBJ2-2, reads EPEVTQTPSHQVTQMGQEVILRCVPISNHLYFYWYRQILGQKVEFLVSFYNNEISEKSEIFDDQFSVERPDGSNFTLKIRSTKLEDSAMYFCAQSTWTGWYTGELFFGEGSRLTVL.

This sequence joins TRBV11-2 and TRBJ2-4; the D is unclear. The CDR3 has 16 amino acids. The V and J ends lost 4 bases and 0 bases respectively, with 13 bases between them. Germline assignment: CDR1 SGHAT and CDR2 FQNNGV. CDR3 nucleotide sequence: TGTGCCAGCAGCTCCACCCGAACACGAGCCAAAAACATTCAGTACTTC. It specifies CASSSTRTRAKNIQYF. Based on the CDR3 plus reference TRBV11-2 and TRBJ2-4, the full variable domain is EAGVAQSPRYKIIEKRQSVAFWCNPISGHATLYWYQQILGQGPKLLIQFQNNGVVDDSQLPKDRFSAERLKGVDSTLKIQPAKLEDSAVYLCASSSTRTRAKNIQYFGAGTRLSVL.

This clonotype was detected ten times or more. The chain combines TRBV6-2 or TRBV6-3 with TRBJ2-7, with TRBD2 matching over 11 bases. This CDR3 is 17 amino acids long. Germline CDR1 reads MNHEY; CDR2 reads SVGEGT. Trimming at V came to 4 bases and at J to 4 bases, leaving 12 bases not matched to a gene. CDR3 residues: CASSSNIQLAGDYEQYF. Here the CDR3 DNA reads TGTGCCAGCAGTTCCAATATTCAACTAGCGGGAGATTACGAGCAGTACTTC.

CDR3 DNA sequence: TGTGCCAGCAGCCCCCGGGGAGGTAGTACTTCCTACGAGCAGTACTTC. Amino acids: CASSPRGGSTSYEQYF. V gene TRBV7-2 combines with J gene TRBJ2-7, with D perhaps matching TRBD2 (6 bases). V was clipped by 5 bases and J by 1 base, with 18 bases between them. CDR1 and CDR2 from the germline V gene are SGHTA and FQGNSA. This CDR3 contains 16 residues.

The J gene is TRBJ2-5, the V gene TRBV7-2; 13 bases agree with TRBD2. CDR1 is SGHTA, CDR2 FQGNSA, per germline. CDR3 length: 16 amino acids. V was clipped by 5 bases and J by 4 bases; unmatched bases: 7. The CDR3 coding sequence is TGTGCCAGCAGCCAAAGTCGACTAGCGGGAGGAGAGACCCAGTACTTC. Translating it yields CASSQSRLAGGETQYF.

This clonotype appeared many times. The CDR3 DNA reads TGTGCCATCAGTGAGTCGGGGGGCAATCAGCCCCAGCATTTT. This codes for CAISESGGNQPQHF. The chain combines TRBV10-3 with TRBJ1-5; D might be TRBD1 (5 bases). Trimming took 0 bases from V and 2 from J, leaving 5 bases between them. This CDR3 is built from 14 residues. Germline V gene lookup returns CDR1 ENHRY and CDR2 SYGVKD.

The rearrangement joins TRBV20-1 to TRBJ1-1, with 7 bases aligning to TRBD1. The germline V gene encodes CDR1 DFQATT and CDR2 SNEGSKA (reference sequence). This CDR3 comprises 15 residues. J lost 3 bases, V lost 3 bases, and 10 bases had no gene match. DNA for the CDR3: TGCAGTGCTAGTAACCTAGGGGGCAGTTACACTGAAGCTTTCTTT. Its protein is CSASNLGGSYTEAFF.

The rearrangement links TRBV28 to TRBJ2-7; 13 bases map to TRBD2. Per the germline V gene, CDR1 is MDHEN and CDR2 is SYDVKM. Unmatched junction bases numbered 4, after V lost 5 bases and J lost 6 bases. This CDR3 has 14 amino acids. The CDR3 sequence: CASSKGLAGSEQYF. The CDR3 nucleotides read TGTGCCAGCAGTAAGGGACTAGCGGGAAGCGAGCAGTACTTC.

CDR3 bases: TGTGCCAGCAGTTACTCCGGTTCTAGCGGGTCGGGCGGGGAGCTGTTTTTT. This codes for CASSYSGSSGSGGELFF. The chain recombines TRBV6-5 with TRBJ2-2; 8 nucleotides line up with TRBD2. Germline loops: CDR1 MNHEY, CDR2 SVGAGI. V was pared by 0 bases and J by 7 bases, with 10 bases of the junction left unmatched. The CDR3 totals 17 residues.

The rearrangement links TRBV27 to TRBJ1-2; no clear D. Germline loops: CDR1 MNHEY, CDR2 SMNVEV (reference sequence). This CDR3 has 18 amino acids. Trimming pared 0 bases from V and 4 bases from J, leaving 21 bases between. The CDR3 reads CASSLSHSGGLNGYGYTF. The CDR3 DNA reads as TGTGCCAGCAGTTTATCTCACTCGGGCGGCCTAAACGGCTATGGCTACACCTTC.

This clonotype was picked up many times. The chain combines TRBV7-8 with TRBJ2-5; D unresolved. V gave up 5 bases and J gave up 5 bases, with 6 bases separating them. The germline CDR1 and CDR2 sequences are SGHVS and FQNEAQ. This CDR3 is 11 amino acids long. The CDR3 protein is CASSPVETQYF. CDR3 nucleotide sequence: TGTGCCAGCAGCCCCGTCGAGACCCAGTACTTC.

This chain uses TRBV20-1 with TRBJ2-2, with 9 nucleotides matching TRBD2. Germline trimming cut 3 bases from V and 4 bases from J; bases unmatched to any gene: 15. Per the germline V gene, CDR1 is DFQATT and CDR2 is SNEGSKA (reference sequence). This CDR3 contains 18 residues. Here the CDR3 reads CSARRGLANFRGTGELFF. The CDR3 DNA is TGCAGTGCTAGGCGGGGACTAGCAAATTTTCGAGGCACCGGGGAGCTGTTTTTT.